The 14 T cell receptor beta chains reported below all come from one sample, sequenced in a study of early T cells in non-severe SARS-CoV-2 infection. TCRdb passed the 5' RACE reads through MiXCR, listing each CDR3 protein once. The table records approximately 73,000 distinct CDR3 sequences, approximately 11% of them present only once. Sequenced input: whole blood. The receptors derive from an adult who was a healthcare worker with PCR-confirmed SARS-CoV-2 infection or an uninfected control (not recorded which).

This clonotype has only a few counts. Germline is not matched at one junction end, which may reflect a read error. The chain is built from TRBV20-1 and TRBJ2-1; 13 positions agree with TRBD2. This CDR3 is built from 19 residues. Germline values: CDR1 DFQATT, CDR2 SNEGSKA (reference sequence). CDR3 region: CSARVPGTSGKPSYNERFF. In DNA, the CDR3 is TGCAGTGCTAGAGTTCCCGGGACTAGCGGGAAACCCTCCTACAATGAGCGGTTCTTC.

The CDR3 is CASSPMSSYNEQFF. In DNA, the CDR3 is TGCGCCAGCAGCCCGATGAGCTCCTACAATGAGCAGTTCTTC. The gene calls are TRBV5-1 and TRBJ2-1; D not resolved. V lost 4 bases and J lost 0, with 8 bases in between. This CDR3 is 14 amino acids long. CDR1 is SGHRS, CDR2 YFSETQ, per germline.

This clonotype was detected only a few times. This chain connects TRBV6-2 or TRBV6-3 to TRBJ1-6; 10 bases match TRBD1. V trimming: 4 bases; J trimming: 7 bases; junction bases outside the gene matches: 7. This CDR3 comprises 16 residues. Germline-derived CDR1 and CDR2 are MNHEY and SVGEGT. For the CDR3, the DNA is TGTGCCAGCAGTTCTCCCAGGACAGGGGGGAATTCACCCCTCCACTTT. This translates into CASSSPRTGGNSPLHF.

The chain carries TRBV2 and TRBJ2-7; no definite D call. CDR1 is SNHLY, CDR2 FYNNEI, per germline. This CDR3 has 14 residues. The ends were cut back, 7 bases at V and 2 bases at J, with 15 bases in the middle. CDR3 sequence: CASTPHRSAYEQYF. The CDR3 region has the DNA TGTGCCAGCACTCCCCACCGGTCAGCCTACGAGCAGTACTTC.

This clonotype came up a few times. The chain employs TRBV11-3 and TRBJ2-5; TRBD2 might be the D (7 bases). The CDR3 loop spans 15 amino acids. V lost 2 bases and J lost 3, with 13 bases in between. Per germline, CDR1 SGHNT and CDR2 YENEEA. The CDR3 reads CASSLFGGLEETQYF. The CDR3 nucleotides read TGTGCCAGCAGCTTATTCGGGGGGCTGGAAGAGACCCAGTACTTC.

This clonotype was seen ten or more times. The chain is built from TRBV14 and TRBJ1-2; unclear D gene. V lost 5 bases and J lost 4, with 14 bases in between. Germline V CDR1 and CDR2: SGHDN, FVKESK. The CDR3 spans 14 residues. The CDR3 spells CASSSLSAPYGYTF. In DNA, the CDR3 is TGTGCCAGCAGCTCCCTTTCGGCACCCTATGGCTACACCTTC.

The V and J genes are TRBV3-1 and TRBJ2-5, with a weak D call TRBD2 (6 bases). V was cut by 4 bases and J by 4 bases, with 13 bases left in between. The CDR3 totals 14 residues. The V gene's germline CDR1 is LGHDT and CDR2 YNNKEL (reference sequence). The CDR3 here is CASSRTGGVETQYF. The CDR3 DNA reads TGTGCCAGCAGCCGAACAGGAGGGGTAGAGACCCAGTACTTC.

This chain joins TRBV6-5 and TRBJ2-3; 9 bases map to TRBD2. CDR3 length: 17 amino acids. Per the germline V gene, CDR1 is MNHEY and CDR2 is SVGAGI. Trimming took 6 bases from V and 1 from J; bases not matched to a gene: 11. The CDR3 region is CASRYTPGGGGTDTQYF. The CDR3 DNA reads as TGTGCCAGCAGGTATACCCCTGGCGGGGGGGGCACAGATACGCAGTATTTT.

The chain carries TRBV20-1 and TRBJ1-2, with D uncertain. V shed 1 base and J shed 3 bases, with 15 bases lying between them. CDR3 length equals 15 residues. Germline V lookup: CDR1 DFQATT, CDR2 SNEGSKA (reference sequence). CDR3 residues: CSARVIDIDYYGYTF. In DNA form, the CDR3 reads TGCAGTGCTAGAGTCATCGACATAGACTACTATGGCTACACCTTC.

The chain links TRBV6-1 to TRBJ2-4; 12 nucleotides match TRBD1. Unmatched junction bases numbered 9, after V lost 6 bases and J lost 0 bases. Looked up from germline, CDR1 is MNHNS and CDR2 is SASEGT. This CDR3 is 18 amino acids long. The CDR3 DNA follows: TGTGCCAGCAGAGCCGGGACAGGGGGCGTGGGAGCCAAAAACATTCAGTACTTC. Translating gives CASRAGTGGVGAKNIQYF.

This clonotype has only a few counts. CDR3 sequence (DNA): TGTGCCAGCAGTGTCTCCGGGACAGGGAGCTATGGCTACACCTTC. Its protein product is CASSVSGTGSYGYTF. The chain has TRBV12-3 or TRBV12-4 and TRBJ1-2, with 9 bases identical to TRBD1. There are 15 residues in the CDR3. Unmatched junction bases numbered 8, after V lost 5 bases and J lost 4 bases.

This clonotype was seen many times. The chain couples TRBV5-1 to TRBJ1-1; TRBD1 is a possible D gene (5 bases). This CDR3 has 15 amino acids. Trimming removed 4 bases at V and 0 bases at J, with 13 bases between. The V gene's germline CDR1 is SGHRS and CDR2 YFSETQ. For the CDR3, the DNA is TGCGCCAGCAGCCTGTCCAGGGAATTGAACACTGAAGCTTTCTTT. It encodes CASSLSRELNTEAFF.

The sample holds many counts of this clonotype. This sequence joins TRBV20-1 and TRBJ2-5, with TRBD2 matching 9 bases. Germline CDR1 and CDR2: DFQATT and SNEGSKA (reference sequence). After removal of 3 bases from V and 5 bases from J, the junction contained 7 bases not matched to a gene. This CDR3 region has 14 residues. CDR3 bases: TGCAGTGCTAGGGTGCGGGGGGGCCCGGAGACCCAGTACTTC. Translation gives CSARVRGGPETQYF.

The chain employs TRBV12-3 or TRBV12-4 and TRBJ1-2, with D possibly matching TRBD1 (5 bases). The CDR3 is made up of 12 amino acids. Trimming removed 6 bases from V and 4 bases from J, with 9 bases in between. Here the CDR3 DNA reads TGTGCCAGCAGGAACGGGACCTATGGCTACACCTTC. Its translation is CASRNGTYGYTF.